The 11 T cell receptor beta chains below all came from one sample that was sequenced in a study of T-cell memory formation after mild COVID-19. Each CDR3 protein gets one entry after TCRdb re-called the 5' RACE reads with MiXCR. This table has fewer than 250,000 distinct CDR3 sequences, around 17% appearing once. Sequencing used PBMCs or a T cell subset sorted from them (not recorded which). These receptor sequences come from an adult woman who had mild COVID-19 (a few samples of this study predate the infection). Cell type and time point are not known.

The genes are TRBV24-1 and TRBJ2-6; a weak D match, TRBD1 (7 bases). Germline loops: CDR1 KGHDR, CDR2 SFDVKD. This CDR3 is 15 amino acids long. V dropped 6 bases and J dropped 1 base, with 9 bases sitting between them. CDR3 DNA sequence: TGTGCCACCAGTTCAGGGGGGTCTGGGGCCAACGTCCTGACTTTC. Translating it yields CATSSGGSGANVLTF.

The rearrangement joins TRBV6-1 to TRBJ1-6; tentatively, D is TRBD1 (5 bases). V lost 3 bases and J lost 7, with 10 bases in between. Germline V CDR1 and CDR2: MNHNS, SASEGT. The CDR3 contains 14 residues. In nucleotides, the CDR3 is TGTGCCAGCAGTGAGCAGGGAAAAAATTCACCCCTCCACTTT. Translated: CASSEQGKNSPLHF.

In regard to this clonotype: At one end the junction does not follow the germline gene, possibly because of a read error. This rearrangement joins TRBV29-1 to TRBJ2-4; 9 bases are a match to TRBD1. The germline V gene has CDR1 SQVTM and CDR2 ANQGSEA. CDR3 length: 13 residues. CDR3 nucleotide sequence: TGCAGCGCTGAAACGGACAGGGGAAACATTCAGTACTTC. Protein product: CSAETDRGNIQYF.

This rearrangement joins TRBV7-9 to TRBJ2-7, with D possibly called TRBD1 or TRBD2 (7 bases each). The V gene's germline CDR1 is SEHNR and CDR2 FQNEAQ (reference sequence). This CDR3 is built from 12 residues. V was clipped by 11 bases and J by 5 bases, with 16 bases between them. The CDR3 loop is CAGGAGGNEQYF. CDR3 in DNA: TGTGCCGGGGGGGCAGGGGGTAACGAGCAGTACTTC.

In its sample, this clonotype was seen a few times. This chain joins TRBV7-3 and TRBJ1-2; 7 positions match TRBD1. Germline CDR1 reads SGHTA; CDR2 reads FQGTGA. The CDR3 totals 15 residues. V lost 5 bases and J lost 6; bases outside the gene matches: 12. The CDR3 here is CASSPTPDRTDGYTF. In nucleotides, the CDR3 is TGTGCCAGCAGCCCAACCCCGGACAGGACGGATGGCTACACCTTC. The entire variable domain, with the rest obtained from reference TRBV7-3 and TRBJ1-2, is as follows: GAGVSQTPSNKVTEKGKYVELRCDPISGHTALYWYRQSLGQGPEFLIYFQGTGAADDSGLPNDRFFAVRPEGSVSTLKIQRTERGDSAVYLCASSPTPDRTDGYTFGSGTRLTVV.

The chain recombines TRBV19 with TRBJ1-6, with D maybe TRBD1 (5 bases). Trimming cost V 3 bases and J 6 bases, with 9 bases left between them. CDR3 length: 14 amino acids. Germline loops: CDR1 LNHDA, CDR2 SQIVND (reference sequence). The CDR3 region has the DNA TGTGCCAGTAGTATCGGGCAGGGTAATTCACCCCTCCACTTT. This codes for CASSIGQGNSPLHF.

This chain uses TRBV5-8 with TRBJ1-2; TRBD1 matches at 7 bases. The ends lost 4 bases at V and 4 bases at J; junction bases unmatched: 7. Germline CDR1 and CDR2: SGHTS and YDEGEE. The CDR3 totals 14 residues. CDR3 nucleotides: TGTGCCAGCAGCCGGGGACAGCAAGGCTATGGCTACACCTTC. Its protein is CASSRGQQGYGYTF.

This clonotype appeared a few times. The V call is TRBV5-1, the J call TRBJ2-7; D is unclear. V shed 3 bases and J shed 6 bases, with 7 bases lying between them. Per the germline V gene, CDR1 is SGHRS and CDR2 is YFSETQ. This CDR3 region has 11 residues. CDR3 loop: CASSSGSEQYF. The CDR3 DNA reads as TGCGCCAGCAGCTCCGGGTCCGAGCAGTACTTC.

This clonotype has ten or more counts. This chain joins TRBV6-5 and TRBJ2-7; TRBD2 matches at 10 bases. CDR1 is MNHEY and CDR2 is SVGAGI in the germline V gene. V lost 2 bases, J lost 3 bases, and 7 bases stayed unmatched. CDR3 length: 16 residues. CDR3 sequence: CASSYDSGRIHYEQYF. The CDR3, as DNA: TGTGCCAGCAGTTACGATAGCGGGAGGATTCACTACGAGCAGTACTTC.

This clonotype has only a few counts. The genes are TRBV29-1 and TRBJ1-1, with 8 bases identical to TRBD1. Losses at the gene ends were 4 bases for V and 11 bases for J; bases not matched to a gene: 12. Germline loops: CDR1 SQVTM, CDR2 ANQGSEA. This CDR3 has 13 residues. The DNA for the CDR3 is TGCAGCGTTGCAGGGGGCGGTCTGCTCCCGGCTTTCTTT. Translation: CSVAGGGLLPAFF.

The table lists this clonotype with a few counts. This chain's CDR3 is CASSGTTGAREQYF. The CDR3 region has the DNA TGCGCCAGCAGCGGAACGACGGGGGCCCGCGAGCAGTACTTC. The chain recombines TRBV5-1 with TRBJ2-7; the D gene could be TRBD1 or TRBD2 (6 bases each). The CDR3 is 14 residues long. Deletions cut 4 bases from V and 6 bases from J, with 17 bases between. Germline-derived CDR1 and CDR2 are SGHRS and YFSETQ.